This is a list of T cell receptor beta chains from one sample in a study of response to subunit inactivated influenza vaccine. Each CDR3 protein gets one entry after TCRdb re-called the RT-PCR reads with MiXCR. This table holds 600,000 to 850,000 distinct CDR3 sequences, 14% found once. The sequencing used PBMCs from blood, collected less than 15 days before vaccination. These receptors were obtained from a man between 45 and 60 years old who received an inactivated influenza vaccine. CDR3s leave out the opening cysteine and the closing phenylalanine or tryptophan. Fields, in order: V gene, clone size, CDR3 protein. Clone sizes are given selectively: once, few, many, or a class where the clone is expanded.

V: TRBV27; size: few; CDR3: ASSLTGSGSGYEQY
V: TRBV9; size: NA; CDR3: ASSPGGRAGDTQY
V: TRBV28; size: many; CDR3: ASSSRAGNTEAF
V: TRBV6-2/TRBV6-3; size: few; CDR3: ASVGVVDTEAF
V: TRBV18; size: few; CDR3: ASSPQDSNQPQH
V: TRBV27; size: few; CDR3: ASSLLGGGAGEQF
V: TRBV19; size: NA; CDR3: ASSSQGATYGYT
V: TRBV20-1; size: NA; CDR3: TARGGTDTQY
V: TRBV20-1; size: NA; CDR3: SAQRGTSGSDTQY
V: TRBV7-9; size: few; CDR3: ASSRRQGAYEQY
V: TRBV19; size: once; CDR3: ASSIVGPTEQF
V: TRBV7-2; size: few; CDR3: ASTPTGAYEQY
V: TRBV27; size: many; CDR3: ASSFDFAYEQY
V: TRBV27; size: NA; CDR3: ASKRSGISYEQY
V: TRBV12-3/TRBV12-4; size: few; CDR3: ASSLRSGTGGEKLF
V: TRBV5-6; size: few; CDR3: ASSLGGTAPEKLF
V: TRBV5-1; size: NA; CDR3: ASSWGGTGTDTQY
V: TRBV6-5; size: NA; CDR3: ASSYSGQGAYEQY
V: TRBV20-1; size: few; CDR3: SASSYRTSAREETQY
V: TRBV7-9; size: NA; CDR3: ASTAASEQY
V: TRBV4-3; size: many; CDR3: ASSQSGVGYGYT
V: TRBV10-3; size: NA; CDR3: AITPTPGGNNEQF
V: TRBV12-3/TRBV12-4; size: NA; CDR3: ASRPLAGVEQF
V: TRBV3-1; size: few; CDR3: ASSLPGLGNNEQF
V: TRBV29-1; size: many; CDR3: SAADRAIPEAF
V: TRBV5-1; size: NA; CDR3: ASSFTGSANYGYT
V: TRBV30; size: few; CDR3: AWSVLDAGRV
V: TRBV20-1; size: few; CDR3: SAGQGTQPQH